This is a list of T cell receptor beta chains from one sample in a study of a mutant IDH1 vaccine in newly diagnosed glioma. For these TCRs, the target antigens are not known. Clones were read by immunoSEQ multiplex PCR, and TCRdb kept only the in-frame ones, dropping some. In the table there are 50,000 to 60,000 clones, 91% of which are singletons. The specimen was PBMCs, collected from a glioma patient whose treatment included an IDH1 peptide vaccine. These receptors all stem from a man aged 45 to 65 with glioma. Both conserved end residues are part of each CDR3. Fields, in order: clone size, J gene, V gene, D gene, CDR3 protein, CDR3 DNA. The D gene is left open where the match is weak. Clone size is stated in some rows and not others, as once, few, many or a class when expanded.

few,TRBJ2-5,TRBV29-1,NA,CSVTGGEETQYF,TGCAGCGTGACAGGTGGAGAAGAGACCCAGTACTTC
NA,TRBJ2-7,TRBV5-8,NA,CASSLIRVGYF,TGTGCCAGCAGCTTGATCCGTGTTGGGTACTTC
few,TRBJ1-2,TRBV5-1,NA,CASSLALGGNGYTF,TGCGCCAGCAGCTTGGCCCTCGGGGGAAATGGCTACACCTTC
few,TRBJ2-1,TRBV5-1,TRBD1,CASRLPRRSDRVYNEQFF,TGCGCCAGCAGGCTTCCTCGCCGTTCGGACAGGGTCTACAATGAGCAGTTCTTC
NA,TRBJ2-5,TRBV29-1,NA,CSVGVGTTGETQYF,TGCAGCGTCGGGGTTGGGACAACTGGGGAGACCCAGTACTTC
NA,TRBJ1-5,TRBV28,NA,CASSLQVRNQPQHF,TGTGCCAGCAGTTTGCAGGTCAGGAATCAGCCCCAGCATTTT
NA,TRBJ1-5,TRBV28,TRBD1,CASSDRGPDPNSNQPQHF,TGTGCCAGCAGTGACAGGGGGCCCGACCCCAATAGCAATCAGCCCCAGCATTTT
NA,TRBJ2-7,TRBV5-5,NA,CASSLTGGYEQYF,TGTGCCAGCAGCTTGACAGGTGGTTACGAGCAGTACTTC
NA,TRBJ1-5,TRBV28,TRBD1,CASRLDRATGQPQHF,TGTGCCAGCAGACTCGACAGGGCTACCGGTCAGCCCCAGCATTTT
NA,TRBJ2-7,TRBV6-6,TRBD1,CASSSPGQGDYEQYF,TGTGCCAGCAGTTCTCCGGGACAGGGGGACTACGAGCAGTACTTC
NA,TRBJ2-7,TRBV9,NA,CASSVGAEDYEQYF,TGTGCCAGCAGCGTAGGGGCGGAGGACTACGAGCAGTACTTC
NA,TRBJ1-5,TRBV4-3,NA,CASSQDQAGITAQHF,TGCGCCAGCAGCCAAGATCAGGCAGGGATTACGGCCCAGCATTTT
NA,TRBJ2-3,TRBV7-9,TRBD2,CASSLQRGPRDTQYF,TGTGCCAGCAGCTTACAGCGGGGACCCCGGGATACGCAGTATTTT
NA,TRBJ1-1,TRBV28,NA,CASRAVGGAEAFF,TGTGCCAGCAGAGCGGTGGGGGGGGCTGAAGCTTTCTTT
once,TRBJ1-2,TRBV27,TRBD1,CASSLFGQGGGYTF,TGTGCCAGCAGTTTATTCGGACAGGGGGGTGGCTACACCTTC
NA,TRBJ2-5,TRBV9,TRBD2,CASSVEGGLAAQETQYF,TGTGCCAGCAGCGTAGAGGGGGGACTAGCGGCCCAAGAGACCCAGTACTTC
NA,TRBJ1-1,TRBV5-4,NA,CASSLDPSYNEAFF,TGTGCCAGCAGCTTGGACCCCAGTTACAATGAAGCTTTCTTT
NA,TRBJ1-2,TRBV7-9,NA,CASSLAIRTPHF,TGTGCCAGCAGCTTAGCGATTAGGACCCCACACTTC
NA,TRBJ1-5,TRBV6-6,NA,CASSLREGNQPQHF,TGTGCCAGCAGCCTCAGGGAGGGCAATCAGCCCCAGCATTTT
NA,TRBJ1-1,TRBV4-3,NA,CASSQDAGRTEAFF,TGCGCCAGCAGCCAAGACGCGGGGCGCACTGAAGCTTTCTTT
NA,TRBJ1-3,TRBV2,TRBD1,CASSGDRVAGNTIYF,TGTGCCAGCAGTGGGGACAGGGTAGCTGGAAACACCATATATTTT
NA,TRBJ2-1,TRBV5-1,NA,CASSFGHRDNEQFF,TGCGCCAGCAGCTTCGGTCACAGGGACAATGAGCAGTTCTTC
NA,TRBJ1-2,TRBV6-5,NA,CASSWGPKGFYGYTF,TGTGCCAGCAGTTGGGGCCCCAAGGGGTTCTATGGCTACACCTTC
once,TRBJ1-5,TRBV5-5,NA,CASSLGGRLNQPQHF,TGTGCCAGCAGCTTGGGTGGCAGGCTTAATCAGCCCCAGCATTTT
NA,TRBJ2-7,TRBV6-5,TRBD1,CASGQGIDYEQYF,TGTGCCAGCGGACAGGGAATCGACTACGAGCAGTACTTC
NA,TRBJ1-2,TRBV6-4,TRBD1,CASSPTGVRNYGYTF,TGTGCCAGCAGCCCCACAGGGGTGAGGAACTATGGCTACACCTTC
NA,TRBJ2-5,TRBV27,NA,CASSFLRGSETQYF,TGTGCCAGCAGTTTTCTCCGGGGGTCAGAGACCCAGTACTTC
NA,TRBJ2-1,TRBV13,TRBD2,CASSLLGKLAGGYNEQFF,TGTGCCAGCAGCTTACTTGGGAAACTAGCGGGAGGTTACAATGAGCAGTTCTTC
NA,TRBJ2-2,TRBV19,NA,CASSEINTGELFF,TGTGCCAGTAGCGAGATTAACACCGGGGAGCTGTTTTTT
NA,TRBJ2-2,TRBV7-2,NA,CASSLQGRYTGELFF,TGTGCCAGCAGCTTACAGGGGAGGTACACCGGGGAGCTGTTTTTT
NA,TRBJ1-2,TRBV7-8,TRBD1,CASSLTGRDGYTF,TGTGCCAGCAGCTTGACAGGGCGGGATGGCTACACCTTC
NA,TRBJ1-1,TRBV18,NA,CASSKGGSTEAFF,TGTGCCAGCTCAAAGGGGGGGAGTACTGAAGCTTTCTTT
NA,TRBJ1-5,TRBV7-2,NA,CASSLARGDQPQHF,TGTGCCAGCAGCTTAGCGCGGGGGGATCAGCCCCAGCATTTT
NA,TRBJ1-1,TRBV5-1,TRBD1,CASNQGTGGKNTEAFF,TGCGCCAGCAATCAAGGGACAGGGGGTAAGAACACTGAAGCTTTCTTT
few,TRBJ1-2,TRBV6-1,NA,CASRINYGYTF,TGTGCCAGCAGAATTAACTATGGCTACACCTTC
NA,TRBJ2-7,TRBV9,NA,CASSVDGTAGREQYF,TGTGCCAGCAGCGTAGATGGGACAGCGGGGCGAGAGCAGTACTTC
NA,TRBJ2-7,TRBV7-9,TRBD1,CAIILLTGDYEQYF,TGTGCCATCATATTATTGACAGGGGACTACGAGCAGTACTTC
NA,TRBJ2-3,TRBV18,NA,CASSPKDTQYF,TGTGCCAGCTCACCAAAGGATACGCAGTATTTT
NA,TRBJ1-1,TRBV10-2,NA,CATYLGPLTMNTEAFF,TGCGCCACCTACCTAGGCCCTTTGACAATGAACACTGAAGCTTTCTTT
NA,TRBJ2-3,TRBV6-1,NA,CASSEVWREDTQYF,TGTGCCAGCAGTGAAGTTTGGAGGGAGGATACGCAGTATTTT
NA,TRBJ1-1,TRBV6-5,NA,CASRFVGTDTEAFF,TGTGCCAGCAGGTTCGTTGGCACCGACACTGAAGCTTTCTTT
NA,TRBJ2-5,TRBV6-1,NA,CASRGAGASRGTQYF,TGTGCCAGCAGAGGGGCGGGGGCATCCCGCGGGACCCAGTACTTC
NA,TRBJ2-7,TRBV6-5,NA,CASSYRGTGTLYEQYF,TGTGCCAGCAGTTACCGAGGTACCGGGACCCTCTACGAGCAGTACTTC
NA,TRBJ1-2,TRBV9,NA,CASSPFGTEYGYTF,TGTGCCAGCAGCCCATTCGGGACGGAGTATGGCTACACCTTC
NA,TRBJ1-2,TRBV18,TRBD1,CASSPGQLYGYTF,TGTGCCAGCTCGCCGGGACAGCTCTATGGCTACACCTTC
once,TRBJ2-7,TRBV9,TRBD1,CASSVAETGYYEQYF,TGTGCCAGCAGCGTAGCTGAGACAGGGTACTACGAGCAGTACTTC
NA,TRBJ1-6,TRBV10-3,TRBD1,CAISEDRGSPLHF,TGTGCCATCAGTGAGGACAGGGGTTCACCCCTCCACTTT
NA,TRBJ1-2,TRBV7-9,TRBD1,CASSSDRDYTF,TGTGCCAGCAGCTCCGACAGGGATTACACCTTC